Listed below are T cell receptor beta chains from one sample, sequenced in a study of technical replicates of blood from a handful of donors. Sequencing used immunoSEQ multiplex PCR; TCRdb keeps in-frame clones, though not all of them. This table has about 76,000 clones, 94% appearing once. Sequencing used T cells isolated from PBMCs. Receptor source: a human donor in good health. The CDR3 runs from the conserved cysteine through the conserved F or W. The order of the fields is V gene, J gene, D gene, clone size, CDR3 protein, CDR3 DNA. The D gene is left open where the match is weak. The size of a clone is reported for some rows only, either as once, few or many, or as a class for expanded clones.

v_call: TRBV10-3
j_call: TRBJ2-7
d_call: TRBD1
clone_size: NA
cdr3_aa: CAISEGTGSYEQYF
cdr3_nt: TGTGCCATCAGTGAAGGGACAGGAAGCTACGAGCAGTACTTC

v_call: TRBV7-9
j_call: TRBJ2-1
d_call: NA
clone_size: NA
cdr3_aa: CASSGTASYNEQFF
cdr3_nt: TGTGCCTCGTCCGGGACTGCCTCCTACAATGAGCAGTTCTTC

v_call: TRBV5-1
j_call: TRBJ2-7
d_call: TRBD1
clone_size: NA
cdr3_aa: CASSLALGQPYEQYF
cdr3_nt: TGCGCCAGCAGCTTGGCCTTGGGACAGCCATACGAGCAGTACTTC

v_call: TRBV9
j_call: TRBJ2-5
d_call: NA
clone_size: NA
cdr3_aa: CASSVAGEAETQYF
cdr3_nt: TGTGCCAGCAGCGTAGCCGGGGAGGCGGAGACCCAGTACTTC

v_call: TRBV30
j_call: TRBJ2-7
d_call: TRBD1
clone_size: once
cdr3_aa: CAWSVRGRGSYEQYF
cdr3_nt: TGTGCCTGGAGTGTAAGGGGGCGAGGCTCCTACGAGCAGTACTTC

v_call: TRBV2
j_call: TRBJ1-5
d_call: NA
clone_size: once
cdr3_aa: CASSLQGFNQPQHF
cdr3_nt: TGTGCCAGCAGTTTACAGGGCTTCAATCAGCCCCAGCATTTT

v_call: TRBV25-1
j_call: TRBJ2-1
d_call: TRBD1
clone_size: NA
cdr3_aa: CASSEFRTGGYNEQFF
cdr3_nt: TGTGCCAGCAGTGAATTCAGGACAGGGGGCTACAATGAGCAGTTCTTC

v_call: TRBV10-1
j_call: TRBJ2-1
d_call: TRBD2
clone_size: NA
cdr3_aa: CASSEPFTSGSSYNEQFF
cdr3_nt: TGCGCCAGCAGTGAACCTTTTACTAGCGGGAGCTCCTACAATGAGCAGTTCTTC

v_call: TRBV18
j_call: TRBJ2-7
d_call: NA
clone_size: NA
cdr3_aa: CASSPPSSYEQYF
cdr3_nt: TGTGCCAGCTCACCACCTTCTTCCTACGAGCAGTACTTC

v_call: TRBV27
j_call: TRBJ1-1
d_call: NA
clone_size: NA
cdr3_aa: CASIMNTEAFF
cdr3_nt: TGTGCCAGTATTATGAACACTGAAGCTTTCTTT

v_call: TRBV7-9
j_call: TRBJ2-1
d_call: TRBD1
clone_size: NA
cdr3_aa: CASSVGDREHEQFF
cdr3_nt: TGTGCCAGCAGCGTAGGGGACAGGGAACATGAGCAGTTCTTC

v_call: TRBV9
j_call: TRBJ1-1
d_call: NA
clone_size: NA
cdr3_aa: CASSSLRENTEAFF
cdr3_nt: TGTGCCAGCAGCAGTCTCAGGGAGAACACTGAAGCTTTCTTT

v_call: TRBV19
j_call: TRBJ2-1
d_call: TRBD1
clone_size: NA
cdr3_aa: CASSPGTGGYNEQFF
cdr3_nt: TGTGCCAGTAGTCCCGGGACAGGGGGTTATAATGAGCAGTTCTTC

v_call: TRBV6-5
j_call: TRBJ2-2
d_call: TRBD2
clone_size: NA
cdr3_aa: CASSSSGETGELFF
cdr3_nt: TGTGCCAGCAGTTCTAGCGGGGAAACCGGGGAGCTGTTTTTT

v_call: TRBV7-9
j_call: TRBJ2-1
d_call: TRBD2
clone_size: once
cdr3_aa: CASSRTLGLAGGEQFF
cdr3_nt: TGTGCCAGCAGCCGGACCCTTGGACTAGCGGGAGGAGAGCAGTTCTTC